A selection of T cell receptor beta chains follows, all from one sample in a study of blood T cell repertoires in COVID-19. Some clones are missing from TCRdb's copy, which holds only in-frame ones; the method was immunoSEQ multiplex PCR. This sample has 130,000 to 150,000 clones; 70% to 80% occur once, and the top ten carry around 5%. The sample taken for sequencing was peripheral blood. The receptors come from a woman in her seventies with COVID-19, enrolled during active disease. Both conserved end residues are part of each CDR3. D genes are given only for firm matches. Size values are once, few and many counts, or a class for expanded clones, and some rows have none.

d_gene	j_gene	v_gene	abundance	CDR3nt	CDR3aa
TRBD1	TRBJ2-7	TRBV28	NA	TGTGCCAGCAGTTTTCCTTACGGCAGGGGGTACGAGCAGTACTTC	CASSFPYGRGYEQYF
TRBD2	TRBJ2-7	TRBV7-9	NA	TGTGCCAGCAGCTTAGGATTGGGAGGGGTCGCCTCCTACGAGCAGTACTTC	CASSLGLGGVASYEQYF
NA	TRBJ1-1	TRBV11-1	once	TGTGCCAGCAGCTTAGCGCACAGGGCGCTGGAAGCTTTCTTT	CASSLAHRALEAFF
NA	TRBJ1-5	TRBV28	NA	TGTGCCAGCAGCAACTCGGGGAGCAATCAGCCCCAGCATTTT	CASSNSGSNQPQHF
NA	TRBJ2-1	TRBV11-2	NA	TGTGCCAGCAGCACCTCCGGCAATGAGCAGTTCTTC	CASSTSGNEQFF
TRBD2	TRBJ2-5	TRBV11-2	NA	TGTGCCAGCAGCTTACACGGGGCGGGGGGACAAGAGACCCAGTACTTC	CASSLHGAGGQETQYF
TRBD1	TRBJ1-2	TRBV29-1	NA	TGCAGCGTCGACGACCTCGCGACAGGGGGCTATGGCTACACCTTC	CSVDDLATGGYGYTF
TRBD2	TRBJ2-5	TRBV19	NA	TGTGCCAGTAGTTTACTAGCGGGGGAAGAGACCCAGTACTTC	CASSLLAGEETQYF
NA	TRBJ1-6	TRBV18	NA	TGTGCCAGCTCCACAGGTTCCGGACCCCTCCACTTT	CASSTGSGPLHF
NA	TRBJ1-2	TRBV19	NA	TGTGCCAGTAGGCGACAGGACCTCTATGGCTACACCTTC	CASRRQDLYGYTF
NA	TRBJ1-6	TRBV7-3	once	TGTGCCAGCAGCTACTACAGGGAAGAACCCCTCCACTTT	CASSYYREEPLHF
NA	TRBJ1-2	TRBV2	NA	TGTGCCAGCAGTGGTCAGTTGATGAACTATGGCTACACCTTC	CASSGQLMNYGYTF
NA	TRBJ1-4	TRBV5-4	NA	TGTGCCAGCAGTATGGAGAACAGGGATGAAAAACTGTTTTTT	CASSMENRDEKLFF
TRBD1	TRBJ2-7	TRBV10-3	NA	TGTGCCATCAGGAAGACGACAGGGGCCTACGAGCAGTACTTC	CAIRKTTGAYEQYF
NA	TRBJ1-5	TRBV3-1/TRBV3-2	few	TGTGCCAGCAGCCAAACGGGGTTTAGCAATCAGCCCCAGCATTTT	CASSQTGFSNQPQHF
NA	TRBJ2-1	TRBV10-2	NA	TGCGCCACCTCTGTAGTGGGGCGGTTGGGGCACAATGAGCAGTTCTTC	CATSVVGRLGHNEQFF
NA	TRBJ1-4	TRBV7-8	NA	TGTGCCAGCAGCTTAGTACGGGGAGTCGAGAGACTGTTTTTT	CASSLVRGVERLFF
NA	TRBJ2-2	TRBV5-8	once	TGTGCCAGCAGCTCACGGACACCGAACACCGGGGAGCTGTTTTTT	CASSSRTPNTGELFF
TRBD1	TRBJ1-2	TRBV9	few	TGTGCCAGCAGCCCCGGACAGGGGGCGGCGTATGGCTACACCTTC	CASSPGQGAAYGYTF
NA	TRBJ1-1	TRBV30	few	TGTGCCTGGAGTGTCCAGGGGAGTGCTGAAGCTTTCTTT	CAWSVQGSAEAFF
NA	TRBJ1-1	TRBV20-1	NA	TGCAGTGCTAGTCCCGACATGAACACTGAAGCTTTCTTT	CSASPDMNTEAFF
NA	TRBJ1-6	TRBV4-2	NA	TGTGCCAGCAGGCCTGACAGAAATTCACCCCTCCACTTT	CASRPDRNSPLHF
NA	TRBJ2-1	TRBV19	NA	TGTGCCAGTAGTATACTGGGGGGGGCCAGAGGGAATGAGCAGTTCTTC	CASSILGGARGNEQFF
TRBD1	TRBJ2-5	TRBV19	NA	TGTGCCAGTAGCGGATCCGGGACAGGGGCCCGGACGACCCAGTACTTC	CASSGSGTGARTTQYF
NA	TRBJ1-5	TRBV6-5	NA	TGTGCCAGCAGTCGACAGGTTAGCAATCAGCCCCAGCATTTT	CASSRQVSNQPQHF
NA	TRBJ1-2	TRBV19	NA	TGTGCCAGCGCACCGGGACTGATATATGGCTACACCTTC	CASAPGLIYGYTF
TRBD2	TRBJ2-2	TRBV6-5	once	TGTGCCAGCGGGGGAGGGACGGACACCGGGGAGCTGTTTTTT	CASGGGTDTGELFF
NA	TRBJ1-2	TRBV3-1/TRBV3-2	once	TGTGCCAGCAGCCCCCGGGTGGGTTCCGACTATGGCTACACCTTC	CASSPRVGSDYGYTF
TRBD1	TRBJ1-3	TRBV25-1	once	TGTGCCAGCAGGGACAGGGCTGGAAACACCATATATTTT	CASRDRAGNTIYF
NA	TRBJ1-2	TRBV6-2/TRBV6-3	few	TGTGCCAGCAGTTACTCGATCGGTGAGGGTCATTTCTATGGCTACACCTTC	CASSYSIGEGHFYGYTF
TRBD1	TRBJ1-4	TRBV18	NA	TGTGCCAGCTCACCTCGACAGGGGAAATATGAAAAACTGTTTTTT	CASSPRQGKYEKLFF
TRBD2	TRBJ2-2	TRBV18	NA	TGTGCCAGCTCACCAGCGGGGGGGCCCACCGGGGAGCTGTTTTTT	CASSPAGGPTGELFF
TRBD1	TRBJ1-5	TRBV6-6	few	TGTGCCAGCAGTACCCGGACAGGGGGAAGCAATCAGCCCCAGCATTTT	CASSTRTGGSNQPQHF
NA	TRBJ2-7	TRBV11-2	NA	TGTGCCAGCAGCCTGACGGACACAAAGGGCGAGCAGTACTTC	CASSLTDTKGEQYF
NA	TRBJ2-7	TRBV18	NA	TGTGCCAGCTCACCACCGCTTCAGCGGGAGCAGTACTTC	CASSPPLQREQYF
NA	TRBJ1-6	TRBV6-5	NA	TGTGCCAGCCTACGGGGGAGAGGCTCACCCCTCCACTTT	CASLRGRGSPLHF
NA	TRBJ1-1	TRBV5-1	NA	TGCGCCAGCAGCTTACAGGAGAACACTGAAGCTTTCTTT	CASSLQENTEAFF